This TCR beta chain comes out of a study of cytomegalovirus exposure and HLA in healthy donors. Whole-study findings and limits: Certain indistinguishable V segments, among them TRBV6-2 and TRBV6-3, were excluded. Immune exposure was documented only through CMV serostatus.

Trimming removed 4 bases from V and 5 bases from J; junction bases left unmatched: 12. The CDR3 spans 18 residues. Germline lookup yields CDR1 SGDLS and CDR2 YYNGEE. Of note for this clone: What it recognizes is unknown.

With 60 Vbeta and 13 Jbeta primers, the PCR was carried out. The repertoire was sequenced with immunoSEQ multiplex PCR; TCRdb's copy has only in-frame clones and lacks some. The sample records 90,000 to 150,000 clones, around 79% being singletons. The chain carries TRBV9 and TRBJ2-1; 13 nucleotides align to TRBD2. The source material was PBMCs. The receptor was isolated from a woman aged 35 to 49 in good health and CMV-seronegative. CDR3: CASSSGLAGVPVHNEQFF. The DNA for the CDR3 is TGTGCCAGCAGCTCCGGACTAGCGGGAGTCCCCGTCCACAATGAGCAGTTCTTC.